This T cell receptor beta chain appears in the sequencing data of a study of T cell responses to AZD1222 COVID-19 vaccine. The protocol was immunoSEQ multiplex PCR, while the TCRdb copy is restricted to in-frame clones and leaves out a portion. The sample lists about 150,000 clones; roughly 90% were seen once. Comment on this clone: Its antigen is unidentified.

Findings of the study overall: The study identified only a handful of AZD1222 recipients as seropositive at baseline.

This receptor was obtained from an adult who received the AZD1222 COVID-19 vaccine. The source material was peripheral blood, sampled 28 days after the second AZD1222 dose.

The CDR3 DNA follows: TGTGCCAGCAGCCCCCGTCGCGGCGGTGGCACAAGATCGAACACTGAAGCTTTCTTT. This sequence encodes CASSPRRGGGTRSNTEAFF. The V gene is TRBV9, the J gene TRBJ1-1, with D unresolved. Germline loops: CDR1 SGDLS, CDR2 YYNGEE. CDR3 length equals 19 residues. The germline V and J ends were trimmed by 4 bases and 1 base, with 26 bases remaining between them.